This T cell receptor (beta chain) was documented in a study of blood T cell repertoires in COVID-19. Study details: Researchers got acute and convalescent COVID-19 samples from the United States, Italy and Spain. T cells, B-cell-depleted T cells, or PBMCs provided the cDNA or gDNA that served as material.

Seattle-derived patients entered the study during active infection and were followed longitudinally. This clone was seen only once. Original processing methods: Amplification of reference gene primers provided the estimated nucleated cell counts. The data were produced by immunoSEQ multiplex PCR, yet TCRdb's version contains in-frame clones alone and is incomplete. The V and J calls and clone size come from that table; D and trimming were worked out from the DNA. Among 150,000 to 250,000 clones listed, 94% were seen once. This sequence originates from a man aged 25-45 years with COVID-19, enrolled during active disease. The sequenced sample consisted of peripheral blood.

The CDR3 sequence: CASSRQGAFYGYTF. CDR3 nucleotide sequence: TGTGCCAGCAGTCGACAGGGTGCTTTCTATGGCTACACCTTC. This chain joins TRBV11-2 and TRBJ1-2; 7 bases map to TRBD1. With 6 bases clipped from V and 4 bases from J, the junction kept 8 bases outside the gene matches. The CDR3 is 14 residues long. The germline CDR1 and CDR2 sequences are SGHAT and FQNNGV.